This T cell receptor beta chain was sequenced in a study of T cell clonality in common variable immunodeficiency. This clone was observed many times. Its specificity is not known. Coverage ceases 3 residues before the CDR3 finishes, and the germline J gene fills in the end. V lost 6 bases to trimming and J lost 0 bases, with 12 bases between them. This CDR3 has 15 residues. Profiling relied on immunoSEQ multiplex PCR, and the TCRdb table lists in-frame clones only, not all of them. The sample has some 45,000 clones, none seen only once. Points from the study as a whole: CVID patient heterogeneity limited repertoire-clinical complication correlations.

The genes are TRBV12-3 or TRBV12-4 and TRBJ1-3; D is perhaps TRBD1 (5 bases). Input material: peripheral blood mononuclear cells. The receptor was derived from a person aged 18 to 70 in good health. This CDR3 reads CASSPDSFSGNTIYF. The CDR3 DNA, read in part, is TGTGCCAGCAGCCCCGACAGTTTCTCTGGAAACACC.